These 9 T cell receptor beta chains were sequenced from one sample in a study of blood T cell repertoires in COVID-19. Using immunoSEQ multiplex PCR, the repertoire was profiled, and TCRdb retains in-frame clones only, with some absent. The sample yields approximately 450,000 clones, around 91% seen once. Sequencing input: PBMCs or T cells enriched from blood (not recorded which). The receptors were sampled from a man younger than 45 who had recovered from COVID-19.

CDR3 sequence: CASSWLLTDTQYF. CDR3 sequence (DNA): TGTGCCAGTAGTTGGCTTTTAACCGATACGCAGTATTTT. The chain employs TRBV19 and TRBJ2-3, with no clear D. The CDR3 is made up of 13 amino acids. Trimming pared 5 bases from V and 6 bases from J, leaving 12 bases between. CDR1 and CDR2 from the germline V gene are LNHDA and SQIVND (reference sequence).

This rearrangement joins TRBV11-1 to TRBJ2-5; D may be TRBD2 (6 bases). The CDR3 is 13 residues long. V lost 6 bases and J lost 5, with 13 bases in between. Looked up from germline, CDR1 is SGHAT and CDR2 is FQDESV (reference sequence). The CDR3 DNA sequence: TGTGCCAGCAGGGAGGGAGCAGGGGAGACCCAGTACTTC. Its translation: CASREGAGETQYF.

This clone is a singleton in its sample. The same CDR3 arises from other DNA sequences in this sample as well. The chain uses TRBV18 and TRBJ2-2, with 11 bases lining up with TRBD2. The CDR3 spans 16 residues. Germline loops: CDR1 KGHSH, CDR2 LQKENI. J gave up 6 bases and V 1 base, and 4 bases lay outside the gene matches. The CDR3 DNA sequence: TGTGCCAGCTCACCACTGACTAGCGGGACCTCCGGGGAGCTGTTTTTT. Protein product: CASSPLTSGTSGELFF.

The chain is built from TRBV5-1 and TRBJ1-1; 8 bases line up with TRBD1. The V and J ends lost 4 bases and 2 bases, in that order; junction bases with no gene match: 4. Per the germline V gene, CDR1 is SGHRS and CDR2 is YFSETQ. CDR3 size: 14 residues. In DNA, the CDR3 is TGCGCCAGCAGCGGGACAGGAATCAACACTGAAGCTTTCTTT. Its protein is CASSGTGINTEAFF.

V is TRBV29-1 and J is TRBJ2-7; D is perhaps TRBD2 (5 bases). V lost 0 bases and J 3 bases, leaving 15 bases between the germline ends. The CDR3 sequence is 15 residues long. CDR1 is SQVTM, CDR2 ANQGSEA, per germline. CDR3 in DNA: TGCAGCGTTGAAGAAGCGGTCAAGGGTATCTACGAGCAGTACTTC. This gives the protein CSVEEAVKGIYEQYF.

CDR3: CASSEHLLNTEAFF. The CDR3 coding sequence is TGTGCCAGCAGTGAACACCTACTGAACACTGAAGCTTTCTTT. The V gene is TRBV2, the J gene TRBJ1-1; D gene unclear. This CDR3 is 14 amino acids long. Germline V gene data show CDR1 as SNHLY and CDR2 as FYNNEI. Trimming pared 2 bases from V and 0 bases from J, leaving 7 bases between. Full variable domain (missing parts from reference TRBV2 and TRBJ1-1): EPEVTQTPSHQVTQMGQEVILRCVPISNHLYFYWYRQILGQKVEFLVSFYNNEISEKSEIFDDQFSVERPDGSNFTLKIRSTKLEDSAMYFCASSEHLLNTEAFFGQGTRLTVV.

V and J are TRBV24-1 and TRBJ1-1, with 7 bases aligning to TRBD1. Germline trimming cut 4 bases from V and 5 bases from J; bases unmatched to any gene: 3. This CDR3 has 13 residues. The germline CDR1 and CDR2 sequences are KGHDR and SFDVKD. The CDR3 loop reads CATSEQGRTEAFF. CDR3 bases: TGTGCCACCAGTGAACAGGGGCGAACTGAAGCTTTCTTT.

A single count supports this clone. V usage is TRBV3-1 (or the pseudogene TRBV3-2) and J usage is TRBJ1-6; 8 nucleotides agree with TRBD1. Germline CDR1 LGHDT, CDR2 YNNKEL (reference sequence). J gave up 7 bases and V 3 bases, and 8 bases lay outside the gene matches. The CDR3 has 16 amino acids. The CDR3 here is CASSQMTGAQNSPLHF. CDR3 DNA: TGTGCCAGCAGCCAGATGACAGGGGCCCAAAATTCACCCCTCCACTTT.

The V call is TRBV3-1 (or the pseudogene TRBV3-2), the J call TRBJ1-2; the D gene is possibly TRBD1 (6 bases). Germline V lookup: CDR1 LGHDT, CDR2 YNNKEL (reference sequence). The CDR3 spans 14 residues. With 3 bases removed from V and 13 bases from J, the gap between germline ends came to 21 bases. CDR3 sequence (DNA): TGTGCCAGCAGCCAGGGGGGGACACGAAGCTCCTGCACCTTC. This encodes CASSQGGTRSSCTF.